This TCR beta chain was recorded in a study of T cell responses to AZD1222 COVID-19 vaccine. Study-level findings and limits: White British people made up most donors, females outnumbered males, and clonal diversity was possibly underestimated. A rise in Spike-specific TCR breadth and depth followed two AZD1222 doses.

TCRdb's table, derived via immunoSEQ multiplex PCR, lists solely in-frame clones and lacks some. The sample has about 89,000 clones; around 84% are singletons. About this clone: Its antigen is not known.

Germline V gene lookup returns CDR1 MGHDK and CDR2 SYGVNS. The CDR3 sequence is 15 residues long. V lost 4 bases and J lost 6, with 17 bases in between. The J gene is TRBJ2-3, the V gene TRBV25-1, with D possibly TRBD1 on 6 matching bases. The sequence came from an adult who received the AZD1222 COVID-19 vaccine. This specimen consisted of peripheral blood, obtained 28 days after the second AZD1222 dose. In DNA, the CDR3 is TGTGCCAGCAGTGGGGGTACATGGGGGCGGGATACGCAGTATTTT. Translated, it gives CASSGGTWGRDTQYF. Filled out from reference TRBV25-1 and TRBJ2-3, the complete variable domain reads EADIYQTPRYLVIGTGKKITLECSQTMGHDKMYWYQQDPGMELHLIHYSYGVNSTEKGDLSSESTVSRIRTEHFPLTLESARPSHTSQYLCASSGGTWGRDTQYFGPGTRLTVL.